The source of this TCR beta chain is a study of identifying expanded T cells in peripheral blood (dated by TCRdb to 2018 to 2020). For the study in its entirety: Technical replicates were generated by sequencing separate aliquots of the same genomic DNA pool, and four replicates were compared pairwise. Overall results and qualifications from the work: The authors expected that over much longer intervals, such as months to years, biological variance in healthy repertoires might increase even further. Across all healthy-donor time intervals, the beta-binomial model significantly lowered both the number of clones called differentially abundant and the false-positive rate. Between technical replicates the binomial model flagged around 1.2 differentially abundant clones, whereas over about two weeks the binomial model flagged about 15 and over roughly four weeks approximately 20. In all healthy donors, the variance in clone template counts between samples taken around 14 days apart rose significantly as total template count increased.

CDR1 is given as SGHKS and CDR2 as YYEKEE, both from the germline V gene (reference sequence). The CDR3 numbers 16 residues from cysteine through phenylalanine. Only CDR3 DNA is held: 48 bases, read in frame from base 1. The immunoSEQ Assay, which uses bias-controlled multiplex PCR amplification of genomic DNA, was used to profile TCRbeta CDR3 regions. Per the source publication's procedure: To quantify the absolute abundance of each unique TCRbeta CDR3 region, the sequences were collapsed and filtered. Differential abundance was assessed using a binomial (Fisher-equivalent) model and a beta-binomial model in which time-dependent variance fitted from healthy donors was added. Clones with fewer than 5 combined templates were excluded, and clones with Benjamini-Hochberg FDR below 0.01 were called differentially abundant. The form v = (b*log(k)+a)^2 was used to model beta-binomial variance as a function of total template count across the two samples. The source is immuneACCESS, and TCRdb retained only in-frame sequences with V and J called. Part of the clones is not carried over; for the studies checked, unresolved V genes explain less than half of this, and the remainder is unexplained. D and trimming come from the DNA, and the V and J calls and clone size come from that table. The sample yields about 53,000 clones; around 86% were counted once. The ten largest clones capture about a sixth of the sample.

A word on this clone: This receptor's antigen is unknown. Germline and junction disagree at one end, which may indicate a read error.

No immune events such as infections were documented for the healthy donors during the collection period. Blood repertoires from healthy donors were used as a training cohort for calibrating time-dependent variance in a beta-binomial model of differential abundance of T-cell clones. There were roughly 10 healthy donors in the training cohort, of whom 3 were female and 7 were male. On average the donors were about 40 years old, and their ages spanned about 25 to 64 years. Whole blood, obtained from a commercial supplier, was collected from each healthy donor at three time points spaced approximately two weeks apart. Genomic DNA was extracted from unsorted whole blood for immunosequencing.

The sequencing sample was made of blood. The sequence links TRBV5-5 to TRBJ2-5; TRBD1 might be the D gene, on 6 matching bases. This clonotype originated in a person between 18 and 75 years old in good health. The sequence in DNA is TGCGCCAGCAGCCCAAGCAGCAACAGGGCCCAAGAGACCCAGTACTTC. It is translated as CASSPSSNRAQETQYF.